The present entry profiles one TCR beta chain with its context. Its antigen is undetermined. Trimming took 2 bases from V and 5 from J; bases not matched to a gene: 8. The length of the CDR3 is 15 residues. CDR1 is SGHVS and CDR2 is FQNEAQ in the germline V gene. These data originate in a study of OX40 agonist ivuxolimab in advanced cancers. Study-wide results and limits: Among T cells, CD8+ cells averaged more expanded clones than CD4+ cells. There was clonal expansion of CD4+ and CD8+ blood T cells by week 6 at 0.1 to 3.0 mg/kg.

The data were produced by immunoSEQ multiplex PCR, yet TCRdb's version contains in-frame clones alone and is incomplete. The data contain roughly 23,000 clones, 80% to 90% of them seen just once; the ten biggest clones take up 24%. The gene calls are TRBV7-8 and TRBJ2-5, with TRBD1 matching 7 bases. This receptor was taken from an adult with an advanced solid tumor such as melanoma, head and neck, liver or kidney cancer. This sample comprised CD4+ or CD8+ T cells sorted from blood, obtained in a trial of the OX40 agonist ivuxolimab. The CDR3: CASSLWTGPRETQYF. As DNA, the CDR3 is TGTGCCAGCAGCTTATGGACAGGCCCCCGGGAGACCCAGTACTTC.